This TCR beta chain was found in a study of T cell repertoires in ileal Crohn's disease. Study details: At surgery, about 38% of patients smoked, with median disease duration about eight years. Every patient was operated on for stricturing (about 60%) or penetrating (39%) complications.

Points on this clone: Its specificity is not known.

Each sample's TCRB immunosequencing used roughly 500 nanograms of biopsy DNA. Assay used: immunoSEQ multiplex PCR; TCRdb lists only in-frame clones, some missing. The table lists about 11,000 clones, 65% to 80% of them singletons. Findings of the study overall: All patients with clonality above 26.8% had endoscopic recurrence.

The CDR3 length is 14 residues. The V and J ends lost 8 bases and 0 bases respectively, with 11 bases between them. Germline lookup yields CDR1 MNHEY and CDR2 SVGAGI. This chain links TRBV6-5 with TRBJ1-3; D gene unclear. Sequencing input: ileal tissue. The sequence came from an adult with Crohn's disease. Here the CDR3 DNA reads TGTGCCAGCGGTGAAACAGTCTCTGGAAACACCATATATTTT. Translation: CASGETVSGNTIYF.